This T cell receptor beta chain was recorded in a study of blood T cell repertoires in COVID-19. This CDR3 is 20 amino acids long. CDR1 is MGHRA, CDR2 YSYEKL, per germline. Germline trimming cut 4 bases from V and 0 bases from J; bases unmatched to any gene: 12. Per the study methods: Estimation of nucleated cell counts was performed using reference gene primer amplification. Data came from immunoSEQ multiplex PCR; TCRdb stores just in-frame clones and leaves some out. The V and J calls and clone size are taken from that table; D and trimming were inferred from the DNA. This repertoire shows 200,000 to 250,000 clones, approximately 83% found once; its top ten account for about 1.3%. Enrollment of patients from Seattle took place during active infection, with longitudinal follow-up.

Input material: peripheral blood. This clonotype was sampled from a woman aged 30 to 39 with COVID-19, enrolled during active disease. The rearrangement joins TRBV4-1 to TRBJ1-6, with TRBD1 matching 10 bases. CDR3 amino acids: CASSPQSSDRGSSYNSPLHF. In DNA, the CDR3 is TGCGCCAGCAGCCCCCAATCGTCGGACAGGGGGAGCTCCTATAATTCACCCCTCCACTTT.